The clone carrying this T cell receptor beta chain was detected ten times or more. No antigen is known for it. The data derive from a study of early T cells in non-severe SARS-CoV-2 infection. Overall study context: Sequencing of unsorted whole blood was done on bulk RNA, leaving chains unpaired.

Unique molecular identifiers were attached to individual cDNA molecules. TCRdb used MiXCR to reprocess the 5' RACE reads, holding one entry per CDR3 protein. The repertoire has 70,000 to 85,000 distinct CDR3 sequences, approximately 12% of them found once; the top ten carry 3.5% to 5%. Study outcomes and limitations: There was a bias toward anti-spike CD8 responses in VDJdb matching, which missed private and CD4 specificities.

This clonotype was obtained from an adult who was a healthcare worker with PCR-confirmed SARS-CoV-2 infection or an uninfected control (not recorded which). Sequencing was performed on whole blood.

The CDR3 DNA reads as TGTGCCAGCAGCCAAGGGAAGGGAAAAAAACTGTTTTTT. Its translation is CASSQGKGKKLFF. The V call is TRBV3-1, the J call TRBJ1-4; D uncertain. The CDR3 spans 13 residues. Germline CDR1 is LGHDT and CDR2 is YNNKEL (reference sequence). V lost 1 base, J lost 9 bases, and 9 bases lay in between.